Listed below are T cell receptor beta chains from one sample, sequenced in a study of cytomegalovirus exposure and HLA in healthy donors. Here immunoSEQ multiplex PCR was the method, and the copy in TCRdb shows in-frame clones only, minus some. The sample includes 250,000 to 400,000 clones, 88% seen only once; the top ten take around 1%. Sequenced input: PBMCs. All receptors derive from a man aged 25 to 45 in good health and CMV-seronegative. Both conserved end residues are part of each CDR3.

j_call: TRBJ2-2; v_call: TRBV5-6; cdr3_aa: CASSYVFLGGNTGELFF
j_call: TRBJ2-2; v_call: TRBV9; cdr3_aa: CASSVGGVSNTGELFF
j_call: TRBJ1-1; v_call: TRBV27; cdr3_aa: CASRLQGANTEAFF
j_call: TRBJ2-3; v_call: TRBV4-1; cdr3_aa: CASSSEGGTDTQYF
j_call: TRBJ2-7; v_call: TRBV6-5; cdr3_aa: CASSYRTGYEQYF
j_call: TRBJ1-2; v_call: TRBV4-1; cdr3_aa: CASSQALGSYGYTF
j_call: TRBJ2-7; v_call: TRBV6-5; cdr3_aa: CASSADRGYEQYF
j_call: TRBJ1-4; v_call: TRBV7-9; cdr3_aa: CAMGRDRGSEKLFF
j_call: TRBJ1-1; v_call: TRBV18; cdr3_aa: CASSPSTSGTGEVAFF
j_call: TRBJ2-2; v_call: TRBV7-2; cdr3_aa: CASSQGAGELFF
j_call: TRBJ1-6; v_call: TRBV5-1; cdr3_aa: CASSPQGAINSPLHF
j_call: TRBJ1-5; v_call: TRBV27; cdr3_aa: CASSLPFQPQHF
j_call: TRBJ1-1; v_call: TRBV4-3; cdr3_aa: CASSQGTGKNTEAFF
j_call: TRBJ1-5; v_call: TRBV19; cdr3_aa: CASSIEGGRSNQPQHF
j_call: TRBJ2-7; v_call: TRBV7-8; cdr3_aa: CASSLATGWLGEQYF
j_call: TRBJ2-7; v_call: TRBV6-6; cdr3_aa: CASSYVSVIEQYF
j_call: TRBJ2-3; v_call: TRBV12-5; cdr3_aa: CASAVGDTQYF
j_call: TRBJ1-2; v_call: TRBV7-2; cdr3_aa: CASSPRGQTQGYTF
j_call: TRBJ2-5; v_call: TRBV11-2; cdr3_aa: CASSLGNEGQGGETQYF
j_call: TRBJ2-7; v_call: TRBV6-1; cdr3_aa: CASRAYGTYEQYF
j_call: TRBJ1-4; v_call: TRBV9; cdr3_aa: CASTSPGSEKLFF
j_call: TRBJ1-2; v_call: TRBV6-5; cdr3_aa: CAARSGTYGYTF
j_call: TRBJ1-6; v_call: TRBV9; cdr3_aa: CASSVGTPNNSPLHF
j_call: TRBJ1-2; v_call: TRBV7-8; cdr3_aa: CASSSRTGNQYGYTF
j_call: TRBJ2-4; v_call: TRBV25-1; cdr3_aa: CASSAVSKNIQYF
j_call: TRBJ2-1; v_call: TRBV5-1; cdr3_aa: CASRKRDSDYNEQFF
j_call: TRBJ1-6; v_call: TRBV6-5; cdr3_aa: CASSRTGGYNSPLHF
j_call: TRBJ1-4; v_call: TRBV10-1; cdr3_aa: CASSEGLSEKLFF
j_call: TRBJ2-1; v_call: TRBV19; cdr3_aa: CASSSLKPDRGTYNEQFF
j_call: TRBJ1-2; v_call: TRBV5-6; cdr3_aa: CASTVTGVGYTF
j_call: TRBJ1-2; v_call: TRBV15; cdr3_aa: CATSRESYGYTF
j_call: TRBJ2-7; v_call: TRBV29-1; cdr3_aa: CSGAVTGDANGQYF
j_call: TRBJ2-6; v_call: TRBV6-1; cdr3_aa: CASSEAQGFSGANVLTF
j_call: TRBJ2-6; v_call: TRBV27; cdr3_aa: CASSLEGTGSGANVLTF
j_call: TRBJ1-1; v_call: TRBV7-2; cdr3_aa: CASSLFPGDRVTMNTEAFF
j_call: TRBJ2-5; v_call: TRBV7-9; cdr3_aa: CASSLGVGGETQYF
j_call: TRBJ1-1; v_call: TRBV7-9; cdr3_aa: CASSLAGRNVAFF
j_call: TRBJ1-4; v_call: TRBV10-1; cdr3_aa: CASRLQGLGGKLFF
j_call: TRBJ1-2; v_call: TRBV29-1; cdr3_aa: CSVGTGGAGGYTF
j_call: TRBJ1-4; v_call: TRBV7-9; cdr3_aa: CASSGLQGIDEKLFF
j_call: TRBJ2-7; v_call: TRBV6-1; cdr3_aa: CASSEGMGLATYEQYF
j_call: TRBJ1-1; v_call: TRBV29-1; cdr3_aa: CSVEGDSTNTEAFF